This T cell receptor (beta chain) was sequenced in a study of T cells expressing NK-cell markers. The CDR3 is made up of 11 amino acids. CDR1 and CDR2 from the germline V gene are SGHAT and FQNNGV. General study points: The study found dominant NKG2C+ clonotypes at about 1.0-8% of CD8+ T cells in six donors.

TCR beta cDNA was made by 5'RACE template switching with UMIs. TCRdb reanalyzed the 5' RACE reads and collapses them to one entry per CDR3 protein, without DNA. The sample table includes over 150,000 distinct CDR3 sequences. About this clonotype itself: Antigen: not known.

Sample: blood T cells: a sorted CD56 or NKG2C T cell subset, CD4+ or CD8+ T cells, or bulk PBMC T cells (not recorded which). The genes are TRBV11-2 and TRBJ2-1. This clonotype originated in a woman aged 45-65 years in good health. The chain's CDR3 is CASSPRFEQFF. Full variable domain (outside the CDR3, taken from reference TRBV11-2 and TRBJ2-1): EAGVAQSPRYKIIEKRQSVAFWCNPISGHATLYWYQQILGQGPKLLIQFQNNGVVDDSQLPKDRFSAERLKGVDSTLKIQPAKLEDSAVYLCASSPRFEQFFGPGTRLTVL.